Below, 24 T cell receptor beta chains from the same sample are listed, as sequenced in a study of T-cell reconstitution after alpha-beta-depleted transplantation in children. It was with unique molecular identifiers that the TCRbeta library was prepared. Using its own MiXCR run on the PCR reads, TCRdb lists one record per CDR3 protein. The top ten hold approximately 6% of the sample, which has about 200,000 distinct CDR3 sequences, under 8.5% seen once. Material: PBMCs, obtained before TCRalphabeta/CD19-depleted stem cell transplant. The receptors shown here come from a boy aged 2 to 10 with acute lymphoblastic leukemia, due to receive a stem cell transplant.

This clonotype was counted a few times. The chain is built from TRBV4-3 and TRBJ2-1; D might be TRBD1 (6 bases). The CDR3 is 16 amino acids. V gave up 2 bases and J gave up 7 bases, with 18 bases separating them. Germline-derived CDR1 and CDR2 are LGHNA and YSLEER. CDR3 nucleotides: TGCGCCAGCAGCCAACAAAGCAGGGGCCGTGAAAATGAGCAGTTCTTC. This codes for CASSQQSRGRENEQFF.

This clonotype was observed many times. This chain joins TRBV25-1 and TRBJ2-6; possibly TRBD2 for D (5 bases). Trimming pared 4 bases from V and 1 base from J, leaving 8 bases between. The CDR3 has 15 amino acids. Looked up from germline, CDR1 is MGHDK and CDR2 is SYGVNS. This CDR3 reads CASSVEESGANVLTF. CDR3 nucleotide sequence: TGTGCCAGCAGTGTGGAGGAGTCTGGGGCCAACGTCCTGACTTTC.

This clonotype was found many times. The chain couples TRBV20-1 to TRBJ2-1; 10 bases match TRBD2. CDR3 length: 16 amino acids. Looked up from germline, CDR1 is DFQATT and CDR2 is SNEGSKA (reference sequence). The trim removed 7 bases at V and 2 bases at J, leaving 11 bases unmatched. CDR3 in DNA: TGCAGTGAAATCTCGGGACTAGCGTCCCCCTACAATGAGCAGTTCTTC. Its protein product is CSEISGLASPYNEQFF.

This clonotype has only a few counts. The V call is TRBV3-1, the J call TRBJ1-2; a weak D match, TRBD1 (6 bases). The CDR3 has 14 amino acids. Germline CDR1 LGHDT, CDR2 YNNKEL (reference sequence). Trimming shortened V by 2 bases and J by 4 bases, and 11 bases separated the two germline ends. The CDR3 region has the DNA TGTGCCAGCAGCCAAACAGGGAAGGGCTATGGCTACACCTTC. It specifies CASSQTGKGYGYTF.

This clonotype was observed a few times. CDR3 sequence: CASSLPGGSYYEQYF. The CDR3 DNA follows: TGCGCCAGCAGCTTGCCAGGTGGCTCCTACTACGAGCAGTACTTC. The genes are TRBV5-1 and TRBJ2-7, with D hard to call. The CDR3 sequence is 15 residues long. Germline V gene sequence: CDR1 SGHRS, CDR2 YFSETQ. The V end was cut by 1 base, the J end by 3 bases, with 14 bases between.

This clonotype was seen a few times. This chain joins TRBV29-1 and TRBJ1-3; the D is unclear. The CDR3 has 14 amino acids. V was pared by 8 bases and J by 0 bases, with 14 bases between. The germline V gene encodes CDR1 SQVTM and CDR2 ANQGSEA. The CDR3 here is CSFSRISSGNTIYF. The CDR3 nucleotides are TGCAGCTTTAGCAGGATTAGCTCTGGAAACACCATATATTTT.

This clonotype was counted only a few times. V and J are TRBV7-2 and TRBJ2-7; 7 nucleotides line up with TRBD2. J gave up 5 bases and V 6 bases, and 13 bases lay outside the gene matches. Germline V gene sequence: CDR1 SGHTA, CDR2 FQGNSA. The CDR3 has 15 amino acids. Here the CDR3 reads CASSEGRARIDEQYF. As DNA, the CDR3 is TGTGCCAGCAGTGAAGGGAGGGCACGGATCGACGAGCAGTACTTC. Full variable domain (missing parts from reference TRBV7-2 and TRBJ2-7): GAGVSQSPSNKVTEKGKDVELRCDPISGHTALYWYRQSLGQGLEFLIYFQGNSAPDKSGLPSDRFSAERTGGSVSTLTIQRTQQEDSAVYLCASSEGRARIDEQYFGPGTRLTVT.

This clonotype was recorded many times. This chain links TRBV20-1 with TRBJ2-7; no clear D. Germline CDR1 and CDR2: DFQATT and SNEGSKA (reference sequence). The ends were cut back, 1 base at V and 1 base at J, with 8 bases in the middle. This CDR3 is built from 13 residues. CDR3 sequence reads: CSARGPASYEQYF. CDR3 bases: TGCAGTGCTAGAGGCCCCGCTTCCTACGAGCAGTACTTC.

There are many counts of this clonotype. CDR3 nucleotide sequence: TGCAGTGCTAGTCGCGGGGGGACCTATAGCAATGAGCAGTTCTTC. Its protein product is CSASRGGTYSNEQFF. This chain links TRBV20-1 with TRBJ2-1; TRBD2 aligns across 8 bases. This CDR3 comprises 15 residues. The germline gives CDR1 DFQATT, CDR2 SNEGSKA (reference sequence). V shed 3 bases and J 6 bases; nucleotides not matched to a gene: 10.

The table lists this clonotype with many counts. The chain combines TRBV29-1 with TRBJ1-1; the match to TRBD1 covers 7 bases. Germline CDR1 SQVTM, CDR2 ANQGSEA. The CDR3 totals 15 residues. CDR3 coding DNA: TGCAGTGTCTCTCGTCCGGGACAGTGGAACACTGAAGCTTTCTTT. This encodes CSVSRPGQWNTEAFF.

The J gene is TRBJ1-6, the V gene TRBV7-9; D remains unclear. Per germline, CDR1 SEHNR and CDR2 FQNEAQ (reference sequence). Trimming removed 1 base from V and 5 bases from J, with 6 bases in between. The length of the CDR3 is 14 residues. The CDR3 coding sequence is TGTGCCAGCAGCTTAGAGGGAGATAATTCACCCCTCCACTTT. Translated: CASSLEGDNSPLHF.

The rearrangement uses TRBV6-2 or TRBV6-3 and TRBJ2-1; 12 bases line up with TRBD2. The CDR3 consists of 16 residues. With V trimmed by 8 bases and J by 7 bases, 12 bases remained unmatched. The V gene's germline CDR1 is MNHEY and CDR2 SVGEGT. The CDR3 is CASGRLAGALWNEQFF. The CDR3 coding sequence is TGTGCCAGCGGACGACTAGCGGGAGCGCTGTGGAATGAGCAGTTCTTC.

This clonotype was picked up a small number of times. The V call is TRBV20-1, the J call TRBJ1-5; TRBD1 is a possible D gene (6 bases). The CDR3 is 13 residues long. CDR1 DFQATT and CDR2 SNEGSKA come from the germline V gene (reference sequence). The ends were cut back, 3 bases at V and 6 bases at J, with 12 bases in the middle. The CDR3, as DNA: TGCAGTGCTAGTATGGGGGCCGGTCAGCCCCAGCATTTT. Amino acids: CSASMGAGQPQHF.

Concerning this clonotype: This may come from a read error, since a much larger clone is one base off. CDR3 sequence: CASSESRNTEAFF. The CDR3 DNA reads TGCGCCAGCAGTGAGTCTAGGAACACTGAAGCTTTCTTT. This chain links TRBV10-1 with TRBJ1-1; D is unclear. Deletions cut 0 bases from V and 1 base from J, with 3 bases between. Germline V gene sequence: CDR1 WNHNN, CDR2 SYGVQD (reference sequence). CDR3 length: 13 amino acids.

The V and J genes are TRBV29-1 and TRBJ2-5, with 8 bases matching TRBD1. Unmatched junction bases numbered 8, after V lost 5 bases and J lost 6 bases. This CDR3 is built from 13 residues. Germline CDR1 is SQVTM and CDR2 is ANQGSEA. CDR3 coding DNA: TGCAGCGTTCTTAAGACAGGGGCTCAGACCCAGTACTTC. It specifies CSVLKTGAQTQYF. Using reference TRBV29-1 and TRBJ2-5 for the parts outside the CDR3, the full variable domain is SAVISQKPSRDICQRGTSLTIQCQVDSQVTMMFWYRQQPGQSLTLIATANQGSEATYESGFVIDKFPISRPNLTFSTLTVSNMSPEDSSIYLCSVLKTGAQTQYFGPGTRLLVL.

This clonotype has a handful of counts. This rearrangement joins TRBV20-1 to TRBJ2-7; a possible D gene is TRBD2 (5 bases). Trimming took 2 bases from V and 6 from J, leaving 23 bases between them. Germline CDR1 and CDR2: DFQATT and SNEGSKA (reference sequence). The CDR3 contains 16 residues. The CDR3 spells CSARWVVGGRPFEQYF. CDR3 in DNA: TGCAGTGCTAGATGGGTAGTGGGTGGGAGACCCTTCGAGCAGTACTTC.

This clonotype has ten or more counts. V usage is TRBV4-2 and J usage is TRBJ2-1, with TRBD2 identical over 8 bases. Losses at the gene ends were 0 bases for V and 6 bases for J; bases not matched to a gene: 4. CDR1 and CDR2 (germline): LGHNA, YNFKEQ. The CDR3 loop spans 15 amino acids. This CDR3 is CASSQDPGGPNEQFF. CDR3 sequence (DNA): TGTGCCAGCAGCCAAGATCCGGGGGGGCCCAATGAGCAGTTCTTC.

This clonotype was seen many times. CDR3 DNA sequence: TGTGCTAGTGGTCGTGGGACAGGGGAGGGCTACACCTTC. Translating gives CASGRGTGEGYTF. The V and J genes are TRBV12-5 and TRBJ1-2, with 10 nucleotides matching TRBD1. Germline lookup yields CDR1 LGHNT and CDR2 FRNRAP. The CDR3 is made up of 13 amino acids. V trimming: 5 bases; J trimming: 8 bases; junction bases outside the gene matches: 5.

This clonotype was seen repeatedly, ten times or more. This chain connects TRBV20-1 to TRBJ2-1; D may match TRBD1 or TRBD2 (5 bases each). The CDR3 contains 14 residues. V was shortened by 4 bases and J by 7 bases, with 17 bases between the two germline ends. Germline CDR1 reads DFQATT; CDR2 reads SNEGSKA (reference sequence). CDR3 residues: CSAIPVWDQNEQFF. CDR3 bases: TGCAGTGCTATCCCCGTATGGGACCAGAATGAGCAGTTCTTC.

This clonotype was seen repeatedly, ten times or more. This chain links TRBV4-3 with TRBJ1-6, with TRBD1 matching over 7 bases. In germline, CDR1 is LGHNA, CDR2 YSLEER. The V segment lost 0 bases and the J segment 8 bases; nucleotides outside the gene matches: 7. The CDR3 runs to 16 residues. In DNA, the CDR3 is TGCGCCAGCAGCCAAGAAGTGGACAGGCGCCATTCACCCCTCCACTTT. It translates to CASSQEVDRRHSPLHF.

This clonotype was picked up a small number of times. The chain has TRBV4-3 and TRBJ2-2; TRBD2 matches at 11 bases. Unmatched junction bases numbered 10, after V lost 4 bases and J lost 3 bases. This CDR3 contains 18 residues. CDR1 is LGHNA, CDR2 YSLEER, per germline. This chain's CDR3 is CASSRGYSGGADTGELFF. For the CDR3, the DNA is TGCGCCAGCAGCCGAGGATATAGCGGGGGGGCGGACACCGGGGAGCTGTTTTTT.

V and J are TRBV28 and TRBJ2-7, with D possibly matching TRBD1 (7 bases). V dropped 2 bases and J dropped 5 bases, with 16 bases sitting between them. Per germline, CDR1 MDHEN and CDR2 SYDVKM. The CDR3 consists of 15 residues. CDR3 DNA: TGTGCCAGCAGTTTAGGCGGAGGGGGCAACGACGAGCAGTACTTC. Translation gives CASSLGGGGNDEQYF.

The CDR3 region has the DNA TGTGCCAGCAGCTTTAGACAGGGGCTGGCCCTCCACTTT. Encoded protein: CASSFRQGLALHF. The chain employs TRBV7-2 and TRBJ1-6; 8 positions agree with TRBD1. The CDR3 length is 13 residues. Trimming removed 3 bases from V and 14 bases from J; junction bases left unmatched: 6. Germline-derived CDR1 and CDR2 are SGHTA and FQGNSA.

The chain carries TRBV11-2 and TRBJ1-6; D not certain. The CDR3 has 13 residues. Germline V CDR1 and CDR2: SGHAT, FQNNGV. V was pared by 3 bases and J by 8 bases, with 8 bases between. The chain's CDR3 is CASSLLSYSPLHF. The CDR3 DNA is TGTGCCAGCAGCTTGCTGTCTTATTCACCCCTCCACTTT.